The 8 T cell receptor beta chains below were found in one sample sequenced in a study of blood T cell repertoires in COVID-19. TCRdb keeps only in-frame clones here, not all; method: immunoSEQ multiplex PCR. The table lists 310,000 or so clones, 87% of them singletons. The material sequenced was PBMCs or T cells enriched from blood (not recorded which). The origin of the receptors is a woman aged 18-30 years who had recovered from COVID-19.

This sequence joins TRBV19 and TRBJ1-2, with D maybe TRBD1 (6 bases). Germline values: CDR1 LNHDA, CDR2 SQIVND (reference sequence). V was clipped by 7 bases and J by 4 bases, with 22 bases between them. The CDR3 loop spans 16 amino acids. The CDR3 DNA reads as TGTGCCAGTACCCTACAGACAGGCGGAGCCCTCTATGGCTACACCTTC. Translated, it gives CASTLQTGGALYGYTF.

The genes are TRBV12-3 or TRBV12-4 and TRBJ2-7; 9 bases agree with TRBD1. Trimming removed 5 bases from V and 6 bases from J; junction bases left unmatched: 5. The CDR3 sequence is 13 residues long. Written as DNA, the CDR3 is TGTGCCAGCAGTCGGGACAGGGTCTCCGAGCAGTACTTC. The encoded protein is CASSRDRVSEQYF.

This chain connects TRBV7-9 to TRBJ2-7; 9 nucleotides agree with TRBD1. The CDR3 runs to 17 residues. The V gene end was trimmed by 2 bases and the J gene end by 5 bases; junction bases not matched to a gene: 13. CDR1 SEHNR and CDR2 FQNEAQ come from the germline V gene (reference sequence). This chain's CDR3 is CASSLPLRTGDLHEQYF. CDR3 bases: TGTGCCAGCAGCTTACCACTCCGGACAGGGGATCTTCACGAGCAGTACTTC.

V usage is TRBV18 and J usage is TRBJ1-6, with 7 nucleotides matching TRBD1. Germline assignment: CDR1 KGHSH and CDR2 LQKENI. V shed 6 bases and J 2 bases; nucleotides not matched to a gene: 10. The CDR3 has 17 amino acids. This CDR3 is CASSPPGTAAYNSPLHF. Written as DNA, the CDR3 is TGTGCCAGCTCGCCCCCTGGGACAGCAGCCTATAATTCACCCCTCCACTTT.

This clone turned up a few times. The rearrangement links TRBV3-1 (or the pseudogene TRBV3-2) to TRBJ2-7; D is unresolved. The germline V gene encodes CDR1 LGHDT and CDR2 YNNKEL (reference sequence). The length of the CDR3 is 14 residues. V was cut by 3 bases and J by 3 bases, with 12 bases left in between. This CDR3 is CASSHAQAYYEQYF. CDR3 in DNA: TGTGCCAGCAGCCACGCGCAGGCTTACTACGAGCAGTACTTC.

The genes are TRBV12-3 or TRBV12-4 and TRBJ1-2; a weak D match, TRBD1 (6 bases). The CDR3 runs to 12 residues. The ends were cut back, 5 bases at V and 9 bases at J, with 13 bases in the middle. CDR3 bases: TGTGCCAGCAGTGGCGAAACAGGGAGCTACACCTTC. This codes for CASSGETGSYTF.

The chain employs TRBV6-2 or TRBV6-3 and TRBJ2-5; 8 bases map to TRBD2. The length of the CDR3 is 14 residues. Germline values: CDR1 MNHEY, CDR2 SVGEGT. J gave up 10 bases and V 0 bases, and 7 bases lay outside the gene matches. This CDR3 is CASSYSGLARSQYF. CDR3 nucleotides: TGTGCCAGCAGTTACTCCGGACTAGCCCGCAGCCAGTACTTC.

This chain connects TRBV5-4 to TRBJ1-1, with TRBD1 as a possible D gene (5 bases). The germline gives CDR1 SGHNT, CDR2 YYREEE (reference sequence). V lost 1 base and J lost 0, with 10 bases in between. CDR3 size: 15 residues. CDR3 nucleotides: TGTGCCAGCAGCTTGCCAGGGCAAATGAACACTGAAGCTTTCTTT. It specifies CASSLPGQMNTEAFF.